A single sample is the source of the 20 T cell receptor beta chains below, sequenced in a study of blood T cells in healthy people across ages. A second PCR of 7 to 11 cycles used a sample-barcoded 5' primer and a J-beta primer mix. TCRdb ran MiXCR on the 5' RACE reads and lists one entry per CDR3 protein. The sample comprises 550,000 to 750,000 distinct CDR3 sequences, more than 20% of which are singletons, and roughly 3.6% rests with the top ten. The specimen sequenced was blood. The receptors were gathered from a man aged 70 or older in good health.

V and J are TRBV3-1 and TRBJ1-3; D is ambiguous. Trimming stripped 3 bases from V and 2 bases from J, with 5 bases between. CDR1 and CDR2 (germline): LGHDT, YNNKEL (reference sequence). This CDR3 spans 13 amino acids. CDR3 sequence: CASSHPTGNTIYF. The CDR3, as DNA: TGTGCCAGCAGCCACCCCACTGGAAACACCATATATTTT.

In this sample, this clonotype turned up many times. CDR3 DNA sequence: TGTGCCATCAGTGAGGGGGGACTAGCGGGAGTGGCAGATACGCAGTATTTT. Amino acids: CAISEGGLAGVADTQYF. The chain has TRBV10-3 and TRBJ2-3, with 14 nucleotides matching TRBD2. Trimming removed 2 bases from V and 4 bases from J; junction bases left unmatched: 5. Germline V lookup: CDR1 ENHRY, CDR2 SYGVKD. CDR3 length: 17 residues.

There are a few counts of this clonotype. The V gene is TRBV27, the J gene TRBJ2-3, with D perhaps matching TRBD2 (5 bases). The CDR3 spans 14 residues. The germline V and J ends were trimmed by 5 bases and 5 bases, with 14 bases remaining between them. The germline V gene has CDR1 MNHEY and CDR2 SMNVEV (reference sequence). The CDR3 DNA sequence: TGTGCCAGCAGTCTGCGGGCGGTTCTAGATACGCAGTATTTT. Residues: CASSLRAVLDTQYF.

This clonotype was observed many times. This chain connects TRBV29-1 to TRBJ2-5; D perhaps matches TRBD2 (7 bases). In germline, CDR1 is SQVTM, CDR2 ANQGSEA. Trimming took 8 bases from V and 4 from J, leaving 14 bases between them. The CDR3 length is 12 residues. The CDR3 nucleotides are TGCAGCTACTCGGGGGGCCTAGAGACCCAGTACTTC. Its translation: CSYSGGLETQYF.

DNA of the CDR3: TGTGCCAGCAGCCCCGGGACTAGCATGCACGAGCAGTACTTC. Its translation is CASSPGTSMHEQYF. The chain links TRBV13 to TRBJ2-7; TRBD2 matches at 9 bases. The germline V gene encodes CDR1 PRHDT and CDR2 FYEKMQ (reference sequence). J lost 5 bases, V lost 5 bases, and 7 bases had no gene match. The CDR3 sequence is 14 residues long.

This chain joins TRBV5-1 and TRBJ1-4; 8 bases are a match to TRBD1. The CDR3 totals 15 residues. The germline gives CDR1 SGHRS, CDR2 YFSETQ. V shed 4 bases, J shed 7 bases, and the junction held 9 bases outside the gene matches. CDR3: CASSLLGTGSEKLFF. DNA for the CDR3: TGCGCCAGCAGCCTTCTCGGGACAGGCAGTGAAAAACTGTTTTTT.

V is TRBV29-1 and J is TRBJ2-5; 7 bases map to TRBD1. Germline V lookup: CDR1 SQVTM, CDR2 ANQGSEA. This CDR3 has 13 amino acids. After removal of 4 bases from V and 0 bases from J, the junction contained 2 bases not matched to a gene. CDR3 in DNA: TGCAGCGTTGGGGACAGCTACCAAGAGACCCAGTACTTC. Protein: CSVGDSYQETQYF.

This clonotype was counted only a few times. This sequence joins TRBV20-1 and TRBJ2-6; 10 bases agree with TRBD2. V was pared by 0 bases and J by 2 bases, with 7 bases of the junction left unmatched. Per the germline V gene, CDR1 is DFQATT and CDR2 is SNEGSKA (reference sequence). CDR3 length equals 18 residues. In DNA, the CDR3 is TGCAGTGCTAGAGATAGGTCTAGCGGGAGTACTGGGGCCAACGTCCTGACTTTC. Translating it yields CSARDRSSGSTGANVLTF.

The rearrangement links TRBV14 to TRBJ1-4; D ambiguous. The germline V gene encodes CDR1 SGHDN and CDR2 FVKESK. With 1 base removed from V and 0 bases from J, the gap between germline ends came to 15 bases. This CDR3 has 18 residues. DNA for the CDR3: TGTGCCAGCAGCCAAGCGGATTTGAGGGCGCCAACTAATGAAAAACTGTTTTTT. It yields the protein CASSQADLRAPTNEKLFF.

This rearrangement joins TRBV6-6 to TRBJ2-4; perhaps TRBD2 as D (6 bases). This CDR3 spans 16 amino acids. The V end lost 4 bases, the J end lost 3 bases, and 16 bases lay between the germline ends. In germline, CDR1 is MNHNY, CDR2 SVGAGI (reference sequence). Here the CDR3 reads CASSSPSGGVKNIQYF. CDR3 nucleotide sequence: TGTGCCAGCAGTTCACCCTCCGGAGGGGTCAAAAACATTCAGTACTTC.

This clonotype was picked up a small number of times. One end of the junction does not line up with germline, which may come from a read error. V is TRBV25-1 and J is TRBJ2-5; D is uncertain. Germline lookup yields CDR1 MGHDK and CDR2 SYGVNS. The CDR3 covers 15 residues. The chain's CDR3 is CASGERVPYQETQYF. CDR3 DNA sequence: TGTGCCAGCGGTGAACGGGTCCCGTACCAAGAGACCCAGTACTTC.

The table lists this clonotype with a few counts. The CDR3 DNA is TGTGCCAGCAGTTTAGGGACTAGCGGGACCGGTGTGGAGACCCAGTACTTC. This encodes CASSLGTSGTGVETQYF. This rearrangement joins TRBV27 to TRBJ2-5; TRBD2 agrees at 13 bases. Germline V CDR1 and CDR2: MNHEY, SMNVEV (reference sequence). The CDR3 consists of 17 residues. Trimming took 2 bases from V and 5 from J; bases not matched to a gene: 8.

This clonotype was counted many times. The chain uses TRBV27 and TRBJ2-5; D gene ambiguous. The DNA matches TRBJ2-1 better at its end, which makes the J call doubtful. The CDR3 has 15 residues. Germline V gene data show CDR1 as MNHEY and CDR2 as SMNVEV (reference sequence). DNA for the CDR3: TGTGCCAGCAGTTTATCGGAAACACACGGCAATGAGCAGTTCTTC. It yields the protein CASSLSETHGNEQFF.

The CDR3 coding sequence is TGTGCCAGCAGCCACGTGGGCAATGAGCAGTTCTTC. Encoded protein: CASSHVGNEQFF. This sequence joins TRBV5-5 and TRBJ2-5; D ambiguous. The better agreement between TRBJ2-1 and the DNA end casts doubt on the J call. The CDR3 has 12 residues. CDR1 SGHKS and CDR2 YYEKEE come from the germline V gene (reference sequence).

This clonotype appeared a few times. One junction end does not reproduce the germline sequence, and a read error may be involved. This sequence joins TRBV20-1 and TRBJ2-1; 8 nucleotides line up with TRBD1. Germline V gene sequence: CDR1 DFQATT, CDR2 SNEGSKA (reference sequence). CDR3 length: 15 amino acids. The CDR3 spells CSVRGSRGLYNEQFF. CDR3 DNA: TGCAGTGTTAGAGGTTCCAGGGGGCTCTACAATGAGCAGTTCTTC.

The CDR3 protein is CASSFPKFSGRPIYEQYF. In DNA, the CDR3 is TGTGCCAGCAGTTTCCCCAAATTTAGCGGGAGGCCTATTTACGAGCAGTACTTC. The V gene is TRBV28, the J gene TRBJ2-7; 10 bases are shared with TRBD2. The CDR3 has 18 residues. Germline CDR1 reads MDHEN; CDR2 reads SYDVKM. The V gene end was trimmed by 3 bases and the J gene end by 4 bases; junction bases not matched to a gene: 15. The variable domain in full, completed from reference TRBV28 and TRBJ2-7, reads DVKVTQSSRYLVKRTGEKVFLECVQDMDHENMFWYRQDPGLGLRLIYFSYDVKMKEKGDIPEGYSVSREKKERFSLILESASTNQTSMYLCASSFPKFSGRPIYEQYFGPGTRLTVT.

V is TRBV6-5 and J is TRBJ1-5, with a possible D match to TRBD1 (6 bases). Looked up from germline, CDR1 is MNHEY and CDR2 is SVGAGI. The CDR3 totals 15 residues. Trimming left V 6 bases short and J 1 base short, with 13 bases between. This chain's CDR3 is CASRPTGNSNQPQHF. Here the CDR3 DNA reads TGTGCCAGCAGGCCAACAGGGAACAGCAATCAGCCCCAGCATTTT.

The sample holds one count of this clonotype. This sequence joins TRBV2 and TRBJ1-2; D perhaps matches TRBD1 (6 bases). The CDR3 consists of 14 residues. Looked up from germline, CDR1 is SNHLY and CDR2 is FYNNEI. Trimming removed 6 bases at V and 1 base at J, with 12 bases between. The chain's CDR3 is CASSLGQLNYGYTF. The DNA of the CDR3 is TGTGCCAGCAGCTTAGGACAGCTTAACTATGGCTACACCTTC.

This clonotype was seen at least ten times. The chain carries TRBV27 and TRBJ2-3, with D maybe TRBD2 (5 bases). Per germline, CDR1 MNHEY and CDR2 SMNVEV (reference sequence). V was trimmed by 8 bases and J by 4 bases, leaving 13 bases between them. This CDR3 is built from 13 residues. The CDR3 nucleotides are TGTGCCAGCGGGAGTTCCCGCGCAGATACGCAGTATTTT. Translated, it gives CASGSSRADTQYF.

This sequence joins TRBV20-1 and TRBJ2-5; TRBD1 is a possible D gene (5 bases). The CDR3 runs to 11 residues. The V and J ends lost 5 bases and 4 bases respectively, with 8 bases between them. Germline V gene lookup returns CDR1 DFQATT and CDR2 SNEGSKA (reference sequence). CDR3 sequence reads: CSAFDRETQYF. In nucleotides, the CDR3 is TGCAGTGCTTTTGACAGAGAGACCCAGTACTTC.